In its sample, the clone carrying this T cell receptor (beta chain) was seen many times. Its antigen remains unidentified. This entry comes from a study of T cells in Graves' hyperthyroidism and ophthalmopathy. Amplified TCR beta CDR3 regions came from RNA transcripts. The HTBI primer set was used in a first-round RT-PCR of the TCR CDR3. Via MiXCR, TCRdb re-called the multiplex PCR reads, giving one row per CDR3 protein. The sample gives 300,000 to 450,000 distinct CDR3 sequences, 14% to 15% of which show up once; about 30% is in the top ten. Subjects aged 18 to 65 presented with newly diagnosed hyperthyroidism of less than 2 months' duration. The authors obtained PBMCs from over 8 ml of fresh peripheral blood. With 1 base removed from V and 5 bases from J, the gap between germline ends came to 8 bases. CDR3 length equals 14 residues. The germline V gene encodes CDR1 LGHDT and CDR2 YNNKEL (reference sequence).

Findings of the study overall: The authors' 13 V-J model separated ophthalmopathy from stable hyperthyroidism. In blood, most of the thyroid clonotypes expanded above 0.001 were also present.

The sample taken for sequencing was blood. The chain employs TRBV3-1 and TRBJ1-4; D is uncertain. The TCR originated in a woman aged 30 to 39 with Graves' hyperthyroidism. The CDR3 bases are TGTGCCAGCAGCCAAGCAGTCCGGAATGAAAAACTGTTTTTT. Translation gives CASSQAVRNEKLFF.